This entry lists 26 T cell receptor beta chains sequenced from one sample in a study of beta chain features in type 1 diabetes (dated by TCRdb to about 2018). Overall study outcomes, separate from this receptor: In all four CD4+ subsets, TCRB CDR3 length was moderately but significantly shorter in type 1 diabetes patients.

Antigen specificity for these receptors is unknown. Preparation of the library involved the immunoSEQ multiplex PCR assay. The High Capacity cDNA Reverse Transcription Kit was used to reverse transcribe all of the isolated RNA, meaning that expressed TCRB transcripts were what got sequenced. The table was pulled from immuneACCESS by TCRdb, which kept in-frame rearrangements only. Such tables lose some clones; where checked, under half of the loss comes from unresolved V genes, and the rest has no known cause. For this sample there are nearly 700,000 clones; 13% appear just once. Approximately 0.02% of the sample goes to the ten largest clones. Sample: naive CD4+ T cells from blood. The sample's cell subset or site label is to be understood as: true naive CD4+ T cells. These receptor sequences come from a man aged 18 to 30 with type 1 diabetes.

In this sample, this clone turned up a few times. CDR3 amino acids: CASSPGGAEDTQYF. The CDR3 DNA sequence: TGTGCCAGCAGCCCCGGGGGGGCGGAAGATACGCAGTATTTT. This chain joins TRBV7-3 and TRBJ2-3; the match to TRBD2 covers 8 bases. Germline CDR1 is SGHTA and CDR2 is FQGTGA. CDR3 length: 14 amino acids. The junction had 6 bases not matched to a gene; V was cut back by 5 bases and J by 5 bases.

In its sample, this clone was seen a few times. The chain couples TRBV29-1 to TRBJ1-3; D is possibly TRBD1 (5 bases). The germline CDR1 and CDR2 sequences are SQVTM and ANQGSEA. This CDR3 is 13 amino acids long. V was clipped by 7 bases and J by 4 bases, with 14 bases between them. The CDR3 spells CSASRGGGNTIYF. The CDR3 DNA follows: TGCAGCGCGTCCCGGGGGGGAGGAAACACCATATATTTT.

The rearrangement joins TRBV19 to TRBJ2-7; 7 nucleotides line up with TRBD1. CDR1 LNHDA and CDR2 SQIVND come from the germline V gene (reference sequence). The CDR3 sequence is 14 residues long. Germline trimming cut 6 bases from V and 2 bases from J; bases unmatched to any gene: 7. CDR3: CASSLGQFAYEQYF. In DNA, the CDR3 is TGTGCCAGTAGCCTGGGACAGTTTGCCTACGAGCAGTACTTC.

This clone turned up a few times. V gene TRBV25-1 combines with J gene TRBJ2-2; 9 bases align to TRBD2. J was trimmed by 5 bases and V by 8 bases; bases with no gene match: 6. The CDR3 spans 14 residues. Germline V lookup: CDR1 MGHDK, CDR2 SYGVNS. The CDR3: CASGLSGGTGELFF. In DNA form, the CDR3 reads TGTGCCAGCGGATTGAGCGGGGGGACCGGGGAGCTGTTTTTT.

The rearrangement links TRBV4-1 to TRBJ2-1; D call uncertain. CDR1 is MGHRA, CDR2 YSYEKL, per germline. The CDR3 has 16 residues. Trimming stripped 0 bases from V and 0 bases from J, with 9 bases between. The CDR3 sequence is CASSQDWPSSYNEQFF. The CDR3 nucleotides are TGCGCCAGCAGCCAAGATTGGCCGAGCTCCTACAATGAGCAGTTCTTC.

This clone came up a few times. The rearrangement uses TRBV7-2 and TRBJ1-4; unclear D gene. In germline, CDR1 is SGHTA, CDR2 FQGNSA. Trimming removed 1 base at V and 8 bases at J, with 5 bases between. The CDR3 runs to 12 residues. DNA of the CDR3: TGTGCCAGCAGCTTAGTCCTCGAAAAACTGTTTTTT. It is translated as CASSLVLEKLFF.

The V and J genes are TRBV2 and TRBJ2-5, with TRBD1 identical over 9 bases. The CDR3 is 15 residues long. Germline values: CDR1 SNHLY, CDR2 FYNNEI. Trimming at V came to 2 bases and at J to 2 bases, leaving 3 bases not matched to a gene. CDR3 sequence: CASSEWDREQETQYF. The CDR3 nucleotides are TGTGCCAGCAGTGAATGGGACAGGGAACAAGAGACCCAGTACTTC.

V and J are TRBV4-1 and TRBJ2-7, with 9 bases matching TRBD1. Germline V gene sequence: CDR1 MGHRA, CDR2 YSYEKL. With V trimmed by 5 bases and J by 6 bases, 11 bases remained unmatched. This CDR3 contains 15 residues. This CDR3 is CASSALGQGKFEQYF. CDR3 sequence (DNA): TGCGCCAGCAGCGCGCTGGGACAGGGCAAGTTCGAGCAGTACTTC.

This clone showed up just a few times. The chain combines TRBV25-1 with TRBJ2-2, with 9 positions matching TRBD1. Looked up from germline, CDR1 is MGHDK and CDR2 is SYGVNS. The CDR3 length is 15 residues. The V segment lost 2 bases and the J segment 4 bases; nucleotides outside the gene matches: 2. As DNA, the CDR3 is TGTGCCAGCAGTGAAGGGGACAGGGCCACCGGGGAGCTGTTTTTT. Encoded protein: CASSEGDRATGELFF.

The CDR3 coding sequence is TGCAGCGTTGCTGGCGGGACAGGGATTAACTATGGCTACACCTTC. It translates to CSVAGGTGINYGYTF. V and J are TRBV29-1 and TRBJ1-2; 9 positions agree with TRBD1. V lost 4 bases, J lost 1 base, and 7 bases stayed unmatched. This CDR3 is built from 15 residues. The germline V gene has CDR1 SQVTM and CDR2 ANQGSEA.

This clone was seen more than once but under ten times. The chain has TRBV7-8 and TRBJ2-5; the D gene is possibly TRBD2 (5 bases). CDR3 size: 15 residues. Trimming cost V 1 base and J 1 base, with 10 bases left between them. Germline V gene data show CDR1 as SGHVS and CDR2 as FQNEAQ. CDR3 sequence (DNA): TGTGCCAGCAGCTTAGGGACCAGCGGCCAAGAGACCCAGTACTTC. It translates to CASSLGTSGQETQYF.

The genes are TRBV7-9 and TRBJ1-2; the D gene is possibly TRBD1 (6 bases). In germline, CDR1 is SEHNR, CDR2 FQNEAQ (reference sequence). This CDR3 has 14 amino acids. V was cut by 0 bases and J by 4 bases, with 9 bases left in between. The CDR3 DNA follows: TGTGCCAGCAGCTTAGCGGGACAATTCTATGGCTACACCTTC. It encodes CASSLAGQFYGYTF.

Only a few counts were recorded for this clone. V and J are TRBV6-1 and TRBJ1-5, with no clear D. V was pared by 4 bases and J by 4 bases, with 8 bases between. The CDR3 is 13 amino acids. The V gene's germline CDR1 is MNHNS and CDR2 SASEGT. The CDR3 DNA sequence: TGTGCCAGCAGTGGGGCTGTTAATCAGCCCCAGCATTTT. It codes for CASSGAVNQPQHF.

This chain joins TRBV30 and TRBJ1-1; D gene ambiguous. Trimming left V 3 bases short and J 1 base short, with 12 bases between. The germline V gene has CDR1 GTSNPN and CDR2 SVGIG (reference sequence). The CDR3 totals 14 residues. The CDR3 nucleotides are TGTGCCTGGAGCCGGGAAGGGCCGAACACTGAAGCTTTCTTT. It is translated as CAWSREGPNTEAFF.

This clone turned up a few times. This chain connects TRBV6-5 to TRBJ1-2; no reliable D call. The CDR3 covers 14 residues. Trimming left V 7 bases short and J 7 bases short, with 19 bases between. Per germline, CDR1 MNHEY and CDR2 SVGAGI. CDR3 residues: CASTLSGPLGGYTF. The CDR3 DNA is TGTGCCAGCACCCTCTCGGGTCCTCTTGGTGGCTACACCTTC.

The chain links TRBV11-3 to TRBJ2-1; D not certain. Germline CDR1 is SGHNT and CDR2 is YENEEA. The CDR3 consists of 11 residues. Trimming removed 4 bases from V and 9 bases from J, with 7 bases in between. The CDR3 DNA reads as TGTGCCAGCAGCTCCTTTGGTGAGCAGTTCTTC. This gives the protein CASSSFGEQFF.

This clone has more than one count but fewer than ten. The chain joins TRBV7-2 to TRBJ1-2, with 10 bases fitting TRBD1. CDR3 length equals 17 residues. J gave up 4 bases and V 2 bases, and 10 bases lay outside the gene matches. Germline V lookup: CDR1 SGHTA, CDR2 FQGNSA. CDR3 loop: CASSLNPPGTGAYGYTF. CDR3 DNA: TGTGCCAGCAGCTTAAACCCCCCGGGGACAGGGGCCTATGGCTACACCTTC.

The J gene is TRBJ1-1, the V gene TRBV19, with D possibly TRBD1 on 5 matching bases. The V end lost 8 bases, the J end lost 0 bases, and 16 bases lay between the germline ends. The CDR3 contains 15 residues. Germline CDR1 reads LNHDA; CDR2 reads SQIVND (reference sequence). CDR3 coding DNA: TGTGCCAGTGATACGGGACGCCTGGTGAACACTGAAGCTTTCTTT. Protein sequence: CASDTGRLVNTEAFF.

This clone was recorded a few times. The CDR3 protein is CAWSTLWSYNEQFF. DNA of the CDR3: TGTGCCTGGAGTACCCTCTGGTCCTACAATGAGCAGTTCTTC. The chain is built from TRBV30 and TRBJ2-1; D call uncertain. The V gene lost 2 bases and the J gene lost 1 base, with 9 bases spanning the gap. The germline gives CDR1 GTSNPN, CDR2 SVGIG (reference sequence). The length of the CDR3 is 14 residues.

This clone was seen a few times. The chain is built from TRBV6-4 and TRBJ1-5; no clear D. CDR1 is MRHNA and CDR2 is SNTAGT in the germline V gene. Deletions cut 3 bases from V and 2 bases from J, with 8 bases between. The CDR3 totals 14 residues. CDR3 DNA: TGTGCCAGCAGTGAGGGCGGGGGCAATCAGCCCCAGCATTTT. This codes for CASSEGGGNQPQHF.

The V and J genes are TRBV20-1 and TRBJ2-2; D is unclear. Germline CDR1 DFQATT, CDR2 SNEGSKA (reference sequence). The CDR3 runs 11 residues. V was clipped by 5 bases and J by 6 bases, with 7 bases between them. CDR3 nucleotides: TGCAGTGCTCCTGTCCCCGGGGAGCTGTTTTTT. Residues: CSAPVPGELFF.

CDR3: CASSQQGGLEQFF. The CDR3 nucleotides read TGTGCCAGCTCCCAGCAAGGCGGCTTGGAGCAGTTCTTC. The rearrangement uses TRBV28 and TRBJ2-1; no reliable D call. With 8 bases removed from V and 10 bases from J, the gap between germline ends came to 18 bases. The CDR3 sequence is 13 residues long. CDR1 and CDR2 (germline): MDHEN, SYDVKM.

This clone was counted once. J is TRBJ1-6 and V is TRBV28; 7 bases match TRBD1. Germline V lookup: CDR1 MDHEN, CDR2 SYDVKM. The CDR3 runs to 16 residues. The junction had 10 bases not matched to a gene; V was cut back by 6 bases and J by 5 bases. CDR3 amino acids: CASSPLWGQNNSPLHF. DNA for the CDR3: TGTGCCAGCAGCCCCCTTTGGGGACAGAATAATTCACCCCTCCACTTT. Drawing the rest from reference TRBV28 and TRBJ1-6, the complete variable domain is DVKVTQSSRYLVKRTGEKVFLECVQDMDHENMFWYRQDPGLGLRLIYFSYDVKMKEKGDIPEGYSVSREKKERFSLILESASTNQTSMYLCASSPLWGQNNSPLHFGNGTRLTVT.

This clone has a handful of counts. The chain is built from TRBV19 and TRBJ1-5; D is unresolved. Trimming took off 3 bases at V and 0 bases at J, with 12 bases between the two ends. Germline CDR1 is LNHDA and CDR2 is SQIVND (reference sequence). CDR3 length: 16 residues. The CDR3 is CASSILHRNSNQPQHF. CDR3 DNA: TGTGCCAGTAGTATCCTACATAGGAATAGCAATCAGCCCCAGCATTTT.

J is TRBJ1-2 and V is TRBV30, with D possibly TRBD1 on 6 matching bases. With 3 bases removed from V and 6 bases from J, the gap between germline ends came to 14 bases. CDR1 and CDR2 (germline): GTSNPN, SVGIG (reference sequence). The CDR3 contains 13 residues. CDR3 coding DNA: TGTGCCTGGAGCGAACAGGGAGAGGATGGCTACACCTTC. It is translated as CAWSEQGEDGYTF.

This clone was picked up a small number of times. CDR3 loop: CASSLASDLTYEQYF. In DNA, the CDR3 is TGTGCCAGCAGTCTAGCGTCGGACTTGACTTATGAGCAGTACTTC. V is TRBV28 and J is TRBJ2-7; TRBD2 is a possible D gene (6 bases). Trimming removed 5 bases from V and 7 bases from J, with 21 bases in between. Germline V lookup: CDR1 MDHEN, CDR2 SYDVKM. This CDR3 contains 15 residues.